The entry that follows covers one TCR beta chain sequence. This entry is derived from a study of T cell repertoires in cytomegalovirus infection. CDR1 MNHNS and CDR2 SASEGT come from the germline V gene. The CDR3 sequence is 15 residues long. Trimming cost V 6 bases and J 0 bases, with 12 bases left between them. TCRdb reprocessed the reads with MiXCR, giving one entry per CDR3 protein. The top ten hold approximately 14% of the sample, which has hundreds of thousands of distinct CDR3 sequences, approximately 30% seen once. The source of this sequence is a human donor in good health (CMV status not recorded). Some clones in this sample may be carry-over from other donors' samples. The sequenced sample consisted of PBMCs. The V call is TRBV6-1, the J call TRBJ1-3; possibly TRBD1 for D (6 bases). DNA of the CDR3: TGTGCCAGCAGACCTACAGGGCACTCTGGAAACACCATATATTTT. It codes for CASRPTGHSGNTIYF.